This TCR beta chain was identified during a study of breast tumors, draining lymph nodes, adjacent tissues. This clonotype was found many times. The antigen is unknown. Samples came from axillary lymph nodes draining the breast cancer. Looked up from germline, CDR1 is DFQATT and CDR2 is SNEGSKA (reference sequence). The CDR3 is made up of 15 amino acids. The V and J ends lost 1 base and 10 bases respectively, with 17 bases between them. Findings of the study overall: The lymph node origin of tumor T cells was framed as consistent with a hypothesis, not demonstrated. The data were judged consistent with most tumor T cells coming from lymph node and expanding in tumor. Tumor TCR diversity was below lymph nodes but above nontumor tissue. Compared with basal-like, luminal-like tumors shared significantly more repertoire with nontumor tissue.

TCRdb analysed the multiplex PCR reads with MiXCR anew, one entry per CDR3 protein. Among about 230,000 distinct CDR3 sequences, 32% were seen once, and the ten largest hold 1.4%. This chain links TRBV20-1 with TRBJ1-6, with D perhaps matching TRBD1 (5 bases). Material: axillary lymph node tissue. The sequence derives from a female donor with breast cancer. Some clones in this sample may be carry-over from other donors' samples. This CDR3 is CSARGYGGRESPLHF. The CDR3 DNA reads TGCAGTGCTAGAGGTTACGGGGGAAGGGAATCACCCCTCCACTTT.